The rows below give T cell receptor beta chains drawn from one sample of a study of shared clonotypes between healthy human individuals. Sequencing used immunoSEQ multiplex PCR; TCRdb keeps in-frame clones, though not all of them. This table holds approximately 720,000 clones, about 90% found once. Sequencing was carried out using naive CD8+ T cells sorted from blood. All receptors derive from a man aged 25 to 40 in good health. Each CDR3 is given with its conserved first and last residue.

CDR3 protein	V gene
CASSREGSDEQYF	TRBV5-4
CASSPTGSYNEQFF	TRBV28
CASGLGQGSTGELFF	TRBV12-5
CASRPRGHTEAFF	TRBV19
CASSSHPTDYGYTF	TRBV5-4
CASSTNERDNEQFF	TRBV10-1
CASVSTSGQQFF	TRBV6-6
CASRASYNEQFF	TRBV6-1
CASSSLGSPETQYF	TRBV11-3
CASSLLGTSGSHPWNEQFF	TRBV5-1
CSAKTGQGYNEQFF	TRBV29-1
CASDGSSYNEQFF	TRBV5-8
CASSFTSGNSYEQYF	TRBV27
CATKTPLASYNEQFF	TRBV15
CASSRSLRGSDEQYF	TRBV11-1
CASSLGLRGPIQYF	TRBV28
CASSLTDSYEQYF	TRBV11-2
CASSVVSGPNTEAFF	TRBV9
CSVTGLAEKIYNEQFF	TRBV29-1
CASSAGTALSYEQYF	TRBV18
CASSFTQGDEQYF	TRBV28
CASSLLDRVKNQPQHF	TRBV27
CASSYSGQGAGQPQHF	TRBV6-6